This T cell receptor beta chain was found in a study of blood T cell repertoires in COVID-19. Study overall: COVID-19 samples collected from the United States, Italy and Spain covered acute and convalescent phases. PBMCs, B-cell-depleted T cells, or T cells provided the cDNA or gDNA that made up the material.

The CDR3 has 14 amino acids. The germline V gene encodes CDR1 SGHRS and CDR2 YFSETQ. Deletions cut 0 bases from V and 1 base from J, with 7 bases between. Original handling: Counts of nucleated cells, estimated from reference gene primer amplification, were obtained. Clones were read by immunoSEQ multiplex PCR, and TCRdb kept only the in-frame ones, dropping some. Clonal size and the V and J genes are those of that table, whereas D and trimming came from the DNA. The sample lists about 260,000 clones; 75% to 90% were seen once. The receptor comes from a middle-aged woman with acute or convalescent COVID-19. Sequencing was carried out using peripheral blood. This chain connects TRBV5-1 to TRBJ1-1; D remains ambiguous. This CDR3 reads CASSLDGKNTEAFF. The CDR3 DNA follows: TGCGCCAGCAGCTTGGACGGGAAGAACACTGAAGCTTTCTTT.